The present TCR beta chain was sequenced within a study of identical twins. The V end lost 6 bases, the J end lost 8 bases, and 16 bases lay between the germline ends. Germline-derived CDR1 and CDR2 are DFQATT and SNEGSKA (reference sequence). CDR3 length: 12 residues. This clonotype was seen only a few times. Its antigen is unknown. Study observations and caveats: Cord blood beta clonotypes present at high abundance carried fewer insertions; no such pattern appeared in memory repertoires.

TCRdb re-derived calls from the 5' RACE reads in MiXCR, one entry per CDR3 protein. This table holds roughly 1.6 million distinct CDR3 sequences, 25% to 35% found once. The sequenced material came from cord blood. The J gene is TRBJ1-2, the V gene TRBV20-1; D ambiguous. The TCR sequence derives from a newborn girl in good health. In DNA form, the CDR3 reads TGCAGTGCCCAGACATTACTCGAGGGCTACACCTTC. Residues: CSAQTLLEGYTF.